Listed here are 18 T cell receptor beta chains from one sample, sequenced in a study of T cell responses to AZD1222 COVID-19 vaccine. Sequencing used immunoSEQ multiplex PCR; TCRdb keeps in-frame clones, though not all of them. This sample has some 30,000 clones, with roughly 89% found just once. Sample: peripheral blood, taken on day 0 of AZD1222 vaccination. Every receptor here comes from an adult in good health.

V is TRBV4-2 and J is TRBJ2-1; TRBD2 matches 11 bases. Trimming at V came to 0 bases and at J to 4 bases, leaving 2 bases not matched to a gene. Germline CDR1 LGHNA, CDR2 YNFKEQ. This CDR3 is 16 amino acids long. This chain's CDR3 is CASSQDPSGGYNEQFF. In DNA, the CDR3 is TGTGCCAGCAGCCAAGACCCTAGCGGGGGGTACAATGAGCAGTTCTTC.

The CDR3 sequence is CASSQDGTGNEKLFF. The CDR3 DNA follows: TGTGCCAGCAGCCAAGATGGGACAGGAAATGAAAAACTGTTTTTT. J is TRBJ1-4 and V is TRBV4-2; 8 bases line up with TRBD1. The CDR3 loop spans 15 amino acids. The V and J ends lost 0 bases and 5 bases, in that order; junction bases with no gene match: 2. Per germline, CDR1 LGHNA and CDR2 YNFKEQ.

The chain links TRBV7-2 to TRBJ2-7, with 9 nucleotides matching TRBD2. V lost 0 bases and J lost 4; bases outside the gene matches: 13. The germline V gene encodes CDR1 SGHTA and CDR2 FQGNSA. This CDR3 spans 18 amino acids. The CDR3: CASSLAQGGGRAIYEQYF. CDR3 DNA: TGTGCCAGCAGCTTAGCGCAGGGAGGCGGGAGGGCCATATACGAGCAGTACTTC.

This clone has a single count. The chain uses TRBV5-1 and TRBJ1-2; 8 bases align to TRBD1. There are 14 residues in the CDR3. Trimming took 0 bases from V and 6 from J; bases not matched to a gene: 4. The germline gives CDR1 SGHRS, CDR2 YFSETQ. The CDR3 spells CASSLGTGRDGYTF. In DNA form, the CDR3 reads TGCGCCAGCAGCTTGGGGACAGGGCGAGATGGCTACACCTTC.

The V call is TRBV18, the J call TRBJ2-2, with unresolved D. Germline loops: CDR1 KGHSH, CDR2 LQKENI. This CDR3 comprises 13 residues. V was shortened by 6 bases and J by 0 bases, with 5 bases between the two germline ends. Written as DNA, the CDR3 is TGTGCCAGCTCCCCCCCGAACACCGGGGAGCTGTTTTTT. Translated, it gives CASSPPNTGELFF.

The chain uses TRBV4-1 and TRBJ1-4; D is perhaps TRBD1 (5 bases). This CDR3 has 18 residues. V lost 1 base, J lost 7 bases, and 22 bases lay in between. In germline, CDR1 is MGHRA, CDR2 YSYEKL. CDR3 sequence (DNA): TGCGCCAGCAGCCAAGGAACTGGCCGGGACCGGAGGGGTGAAAAACTGTTTTTT. Its translation is CASSQGTGRDRRGEKLFF.

This clone was seen just once. The chain links TRBV6-5 to TRBJ1-1; D unresolved. Germline CDR1 and CDR2: MNHEY and SVGAGI. CDR3 length: 13 residues. V was pared by 9 bases and J by 1 base, with 12 bases between. DNA of the CDR3: TGTGCCAGTCCAAGTAACCCGAACACTGAAGCTTTCTTT. Residues: CASPSNPNTEAFF.

The V gene is TRBV7-8, the J gene TRBJ1-4, with D maybe TRBD1 (5 bases). CDR3 length: 15 amino acids. Trimming shortened V by 7 bases and J by 8 bases, and 20 bases separated the two germline ends. Germline lookup yields CDR1 SGHVS and CDR2 FQNEAQ. The CDR3 DNA sequence: TGTGCCAGCACCCGAGAGAGGGGTGTAGTGGAAAAACTGTTTTTT. Residues: CASTRERGVVEKLFF. Together with reference TRBV7-8 and TRBJ1-4, the CDR3 gives the full variable domain: GAGVSQSPRYKVAKRGQDVALRCDPISGHVSLFWYQQALGQGPEFLTYFQNEAQLDKSGLPSDRFFAERPEGSVSTLKIQRTQQEDSAVYLCASTRERGVVEKLFFGSGTQLSVL.

The chain employs TRBV28 and TRBJ2-1; 10 bases are shared with TRBD2. V dropped 3 bases and J dropped 8; count of bases not matched to a gene: 10. The germline CDR1 and CDR2 sequences are MDHEN and SYDVKM. The CDR3 totals 16 residues. The CDR3 DNA is TGTGCCAGCAGTTTCACTAGGGCTAGCGGGAGATATGAGCAGTTCTTC. Its protein product is CASSFTRASGRYEQFF.

The chain uses TRBV7-9 and TRBJ1-4; 8 nucleotides align to TRBD1. CDR1 is SEHNR and CDR2 is FQNEAQ in the germline V gene (reference sequence). Trimming cost V 5 bases and J 5 bases; bases outside gene matches: 13. CDR3 length equals 17 residues. DNA of the CDR3: TGTGCCAGCAGCGCCGGTCTGGGACAGGTTACCAATGAAAAACTGTTTTTT. Its translation is CASSAGLGQVTNEKLFF.

V is TRBV5-1 and J is TRBJ2-2; TRBD1 agrees at 7 bases. The CDR3 spans 16 residues. The J segment lost 5 bases and the V segment lost 3 bases, leaving 10 bases of the junction unmatched. Germline values: CDR1 SGHRS, CDR2 YFSETQ. The CDR3 sequence is CASSSTGPRGTGELFF. The CDR3 DNA reads TGCGCCAGCAGCTCGACAGGGCCGAGGGGAACCGGGGAGCTGTTTTTT.

The rearrangement links TRBV7-2 to TRBJ2-7, with a weak D call TRBD2 (6 bases). Germline values: CDR1 SGHTA, CDR2 FQGNSA. Trimming took 1 base from V and 2 from J, leaving 12 bases between them. CDR3 length: 15 amino acids. In DNA, the CDR3 is TGTGCCAGCAGCTTAGGTGTGCGGGGCCCCTACGAGCAGTACTTC. It codes for CASSLGVRGPYEQYF.

The chain combines TRBV2 with TRBJ1-2; 7 bases map to TRBD1. From germline, CDR1 is SNHLY and CDR2 FYNNEI. The CDR3 extends over 13 amino acids. Trimming removed 6 bases from V and 1 base from J; junction bases left unmatched: 2. In nucleotides, the CDR3 is TGTGCCAGCAGGAGGGACAGTAACTATGGCTACACCTTC. Amino acid sequence: CASRRDSNYGYTF.

The chain links TRBV19 to TRBJ2-4, with 9 bases matching TRBD1. CDR3 size: 15 residues. Looked up from germline, CDR1 is LNHDA and CDR2 is SQIVND (reference sequence). With V trimmed by 4 bases and J by 6 bases, 7 bases remained unmatched. The CDR3 DNA is TGTGCCAGTAGTACGGACAGGGGCTCGGGAAACATTCAGTACTTC. Protein: CASSTDRGSGNIQYF.

The chain couples TRBV19 to TRBJ2-5; TRBD2 aligns across 15 bases. Germline loops: CDR1 LNHDA, CDR2 SQIVND (reference sequence). The V gene end was trimmed by 3 bases and the J gene end by 3 bases; junction bases not matched to a gene: 5. This CDR3 is built from 17 residues. The CDR3: CASSIGTSGRLEETQYF. The DNA of the CDR3 is TGTGCCAGTAGTATCGGGACTAGCGGGAGGTTGGAAGAGACCCAGTACTTC.

The chain employs TRBV30 and TRBJ1-2, with 11 bases aligning to TRBD1. There are 15 residues in the CDR3. The V gene's germline CDR1 is GTSNPN and CDR2 SVGIG (reference sequence). Trimming cost V 2 bases and J 5 bases; bases outside gene matches: 7. CDR3 nucleotide sequence: TGTGCCTGGAGTTTTAGGACAGGGGGCAGTTATGGCTACACCTTC. Translating it yields CAWSFRTGGSYGYTF.

The chain employs TRBV19 and TRBJ2-5; perhaps TRBD1 as D (6 bases). Germline CDR1 LNHDA, CDR2 SQIVND (reference sequence). Trimming took off 6 bases at V and 2 bases at J, with 19 bases between the two ends. The length of the CDR3 is 16 residues. CDR3 bases: TGTGCCAGTAGGAGGGGGACCTCGGTTCGACAAGAGACCCAGTACTTC. Protein product: CASRRGTSVRQETQYF.

This clone was counted a few times. The V call is TRBV9, the J call TRBJ2-2, with unresolved D. Germline values: CDR1 SGDLS, CDR2 YYNGEE. The CDR3 is 15 residues long. V lost 0 bases and J 0 bases, leaving 6 bases between the germline ends. The CDR3 DNA is TGTGCCAGCAGCGTAGGGATAACGAACACCGGGGAGCTGTTTTTT. The encoded protein is CASSVGITNTGELFF.